The sequence of this T cell receptor beta chain was determined in a study of CD8 T cells in Susac syndrome. As to this clonotype: Its antigen is not identified.

Random hexamers were used to reverse transcribe an amount of roughly 0.45 to 1 ug RNA. It was immunoSEQ multiplex PCR that amplified TCR beta CDR3 across 54 Vbeta and 13 Jbeta. One entry per CDR3 protein results from TCRdb running MiXCR on the immunoSEQ multiplex PCR reads. The sample holds some 190,000 distinct CDR3 sequences, 90% to 95% seen once. Study results and limitations: By the study's own acknowledgment, its TCR sequencing and HLA analysis included relatively few individuals.

There are 15 residues in the CDR3. V was clipped by 3 bases and J by 3 bases; unmatched bases: 4. The germline gives CDR1 KGHDR, CDR2 SFDVKD. The study sequenced TCR beta in blood CD8+ and CD4+ T cells. Negative isolation was used for CD8+ and CD4+ T cells, and FACS enrichment was applied to TEMRA cells. This sequence originates from a human donor in good health. Sample: CD4+ T cells from PBMCs. The V gene is TRBV24-1, the J gene TRBJ2-3, with TRBD1 matching 8 bases. The CDR3 nucleotides are TGTGCCACCAGTGATCCCAGGGACAGGACAGATACGCAGTATTTT. This sequence encodes CATSDPRDRTDTQYF.